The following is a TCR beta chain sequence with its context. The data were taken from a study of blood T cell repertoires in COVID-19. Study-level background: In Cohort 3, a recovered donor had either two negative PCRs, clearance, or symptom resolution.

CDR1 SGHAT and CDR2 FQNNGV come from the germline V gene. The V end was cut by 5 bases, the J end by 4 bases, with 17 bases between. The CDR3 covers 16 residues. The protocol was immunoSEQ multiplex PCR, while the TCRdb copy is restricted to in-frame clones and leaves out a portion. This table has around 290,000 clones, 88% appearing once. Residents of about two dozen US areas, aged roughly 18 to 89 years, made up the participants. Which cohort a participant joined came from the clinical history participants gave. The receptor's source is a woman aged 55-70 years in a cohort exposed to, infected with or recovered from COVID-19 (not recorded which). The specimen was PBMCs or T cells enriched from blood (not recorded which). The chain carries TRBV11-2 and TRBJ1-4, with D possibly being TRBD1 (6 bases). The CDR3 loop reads CASSQRAGAVNEKLFF. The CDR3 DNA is TGTGCCAGCAGCCAAAGGGCGGGGGCTGTTAATGAAAAACTGTTTTTT.